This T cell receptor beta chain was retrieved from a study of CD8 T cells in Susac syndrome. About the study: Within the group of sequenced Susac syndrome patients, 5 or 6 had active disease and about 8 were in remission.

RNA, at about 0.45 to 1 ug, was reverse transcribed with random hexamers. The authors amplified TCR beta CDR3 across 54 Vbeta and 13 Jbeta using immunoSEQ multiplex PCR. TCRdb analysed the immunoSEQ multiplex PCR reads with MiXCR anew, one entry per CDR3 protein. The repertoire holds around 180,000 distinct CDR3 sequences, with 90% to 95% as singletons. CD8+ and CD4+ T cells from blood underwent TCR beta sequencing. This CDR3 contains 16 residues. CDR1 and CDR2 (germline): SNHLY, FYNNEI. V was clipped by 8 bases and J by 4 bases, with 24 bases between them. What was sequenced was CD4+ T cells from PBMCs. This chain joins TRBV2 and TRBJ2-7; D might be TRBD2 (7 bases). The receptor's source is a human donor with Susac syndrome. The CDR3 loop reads CASYLNAGATIYEQYF. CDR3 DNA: TGTGCCAGCTACCTTAATGCGGGGGCGACGATTTACGAGCAGTACTTC.